The 28 T cell receptor beta chains below were found in one sample sequenced in a study of CD8 T cells in Susac syndrome. Random hexamers were used to reverse transcribe an amount of roughly 0.5 to 1 ug RNA. Via MiXCR, TCRdb re-called the immunoSEQ multiplex PCR reads, giving one row per CDR3 protein. The sample includes approximately 150,000 distinct CDR3 sequences, roughly 94% seen only once; the top ten take 0.084%. The sequenced sample was CD4+ T cells from PBMCs. The receptors were sampled from a human donor in good health.

The chain carries TRBV13 and TRBJ2-7, with D unclear. Trimming pared 4 bases from V and 4 bases from J, leaving 8 bases between. CDR1 PRHDT and CDR2 FYEKMQ come from the germline V gene (reference sequence). The CDR3 has 12 amino acids. The CDR3 loop reads CASSSGGYEQYF. The CDR3 coding sequence is TGTGCCAGCAGCTCCGGCGGATACGAGCAGTACTTC.

The sample holds a few counts of this clonotype. The CDR3 DNA reads TGTGCCAGCAGCCGAGGACTAGCCGAAAACACCGGGGAGCTGTTTTTT. Protein sequence: CASSRGLAENTGELFF. V and J are TRBV4-2 and TRBJ2-2; 8 bases match TRBD2. This CDR3 is built from 16 residues. The V and J ends lost 4 bases and 2 bases, in that order; junction bases with no gene match: 6. CDR1 and CDR2 from the germline V gene are LGHNA and YNFKEQ.

This CDR3 reads CASSQPAETQYF. CDR3 sequence (DNA): TGCGCCAGCAGCCAACCAGCAGAGACCCAGTACTTC. The V call is TRBV4-1, the J call TRBJ2-5; D not certain. The CDR3 is 12 residues long. V was trimmed by 2 bases and J by 4 bases, leaving 5 bases between them. In germline, CDR1 is MGHRA, CDR2 YSYEKL.

The V call is TRBV15, the J call TRBJ2-4, with D perhaps matching TRBD2 (6 bases). The germline V and J ends were trimmed by 3 bases and 8 bases, with 20 bases remaining between them. CDR1 is LNHNV and CDR2 is YYDKDF in the germline V gene (reference sequence). This CDR3 has 16 residues. CDR3 in DNA: TGTGCCACCAGCAGGGATCCACTAGGTGGAGGGGACATTCAGTACTTC. This codes for CATSRDPLGGGDIQYF.

In this sample, this clonotype turned up once. The chain links TRBV5-1 to TRBJ2-5, with D possibly called TRBD1 or TRBD2 (6 bases each). This CDR3 has 13 residues. The germline CDR1 and CDR2 sequences are SGHRS and YFSETQ. Trimming pared 2 bases from V and 5 bases from J, leaving 10 bases between. DNA of the CDR3: TGCGCCAGCAGCTTCGGGGGCGTGGAGACCCAGTACTTC. It codes for CASSFGGVETQYF.

V usage is TRBV29-1 and J usage is TRBJ2-5; 9 bases align to TRBD1. In germline, CDR1 is SQVTM, CDR2 ANQGSEA. V was clipped by 7 bases and J by 5 bases; unmatched bases: 5. The CDR3 runs to 12 residues. The CDR3 sequence: CSARQGVETQYF. CDR3 bases: TGCAGCGCGAGACAGGGGGTGGAGACCCAGTACTTC. The whole variable domain, remainder taken from reference TRBV29-1 and TRBJ2-5, is SAVISQKPSRDICQRGTSLTIQCQVDSQVTMMFWYRQQPGQSLTLIATANQGSEATYESGFVIDKFPISRPNLTFSTLTVSNMSPEDSSIYLCSARQGVETQYFGPGTRLLVL.

This clonotype was counted once. The rearrangement links TRBV7-2 to TRBJ1-3; 9 bases map to TRBD1. The CDR3 length is 15 residues. Germline CDR1 and CDR2: SGHTA and FQGNSA. V gave up 1 base and J gave up 4 bases; unmatched junction bases: 2. The CDR3 protein is CASSLVGTGGNTIYF. Written as DNA, the CDR3 is TGTGCCAGCAGCTTAGTCGGGACAGGGGGAAACACCATATATTTT.

This clonotype has just one count. V and J are TRBV5-6 and TRBJ2-1, with D perhaps being TRBD1 or TRBD2 (6 bases each). CDR1 SGHDT and CDR2 YYEEEE come from the germline V gene. V was cut by 5 bases and J by 7 bases, with 22 bases left in between. This CDR3 is built from 16 residues. CDR3 loop: CASSRNSDRGGNEQFF. The CDR3, as DNA: TGTGCCAGCAGTCGAAATTCGGACCGAGGGGGGAATGAGCAGTTCTTC. Using reference TRBV5-6 and TRBJ2-1 for the parts outside the CDR3, the full variable domain is DAGVTQSPTHLIKTRGQQVTLRCSPKSGHDTVSWYQQALGQGPQFIFQYYEEEERQRGNFPDRFSGHQFPNYSSELNVNALLLGDSALYLCASSRNSDRGGNEQFFGPGTRLTVL.

The V and J genes are TRBV20-1 and TRBJ1-2; D is ambiguous. V lost 3 bases and J lost 1, with 12 bases in between. The germline V gene has CDR1 DFQATT and CDR2 SNEGSKA (reference sequence). This CDR3 comprises 14 residues. CDR3 amino acids: CSARRQDVNYGYTF. The CDR3 nucleotides read TGCAGTGCTAGGCGCCAGGACGTTAACTATGGCTACACCTTC.

The chain combines TRBV5-1 with TRBJ2-3, with 11 positions matching TRBD2. From germline, CDR1 is SGHRS and CDR2 YFSETQ. This CDR3 is 21 amino acids long. With V trimmed by 3 bases and J by 0 bases, 18 bases remained unmatched. In DNA form, the CDR3 reads TGCGCCAGCAGCTCGAAAACTAGCGGGAGTCAGATGGGACCTAGCACAGATACGCAGTATTTT. Its protein is CASSSKTSGSQMGPSTDTQYF.

The chain carries TRBV29-1 and TRBJ1-4, with 7 nucleotides matching TRBD1. The CDR3 is 13 residues long. V shed 1 base, J shed 8 bases, and the junction held 4 bases outside the gene matches. Germline-derived CDR1 and CDR2 are SQVTM and ANQGSEA. The CDR3 region has the DNA TGCAGCGTTGAAGGGGACAGTAGGGAAAAACTGTTTTTT. Its translation is CSVEGDSREKLFF.

V gene TRBV18 combines with J gene TRBJ2-7, with 8 bases lining up with TRBD1. CDR1 is KGHSH and CDR2 is LQKENI in the germline V gene. V trimming: 3 bases; J trimming: 2 bases; junction bases outside the gene matches: 6. This CDR3 comprises 15 residues. CDR3 loop: CASSPRGQGAYEQYF. The CDR3 nucleotides read TGTGCCAGCTCACCTCGTGGACAGGGTGCCTACGAGCAGTACTTC.

The gene calls are TRBV3-1 and TRBJ2-2; possibly TRBD1 for D (6 bases). This CDR3 comprises 16 residues. Germline V gene sequence: CDR1 LGHDT, CDR2 YNNKEL (reference sequence). The V and J ends lost 1 base and 4 bases respectively, with 13 bases between them. The CDR3 DNA reads as TGTGCCAGCAGCCAAGTAGGGGGAGTTATCACCGGGGAGCTGTTTTTT. Translating it yields CASSQVGGVITGELFF.

The chain joins TRBV5-1 to TRBJ1-1; D is ambiguous. Trimming cost V 2 bases and J 5 bases, with 16 bases left between them. CDR1 is SGHRS and CDR2 is YFSETQ in the germline V gene. The CDR3 has 15 residues. Here the CDR3 DNA reads TGCGCCAGCAGCTTCCGGTGGGGAGAGCAGACTGAAGCTTTCTTT. Its translation is CASSFRWGEQTEAFF.

The genes are TRBV5-1 and TRBJ2-7, with D perhaps matching TRBD1 (5 bases). The CDR3 contains 16 residues. CDR1 and CDR2 (germline): SGHRS, YFSETQ. Deletions cut 2 bases from V and 2 bases from J, with 17 bases between. This CDR3 reads CASSLETETAPYEQYF. CDR3 DNA: TGCGCCAGCAGCTTAGAGACTGAGACAGCCCCCTACGAGCAGTACTTC.

V gene TRBV27 combines with J gene TRBJ2-7; D is undetermined. V shed 8 bases and J shed 3 bases, with 14 bases lying between them. The CDR3 runs 13 residues. Germline CDR1 is MNHEY and CDR2 is SMNVEV (reference sequence). Here the CDR3 reads CASPKIACYEQYF. CDR3 nucleotide sequence: TGTGCCAGCCCTAAAATCGCCTGCTACGAGCAGTACTTC.

The table lists this clonotype with a few counts. In DNA, the CDR3 is TGTGCCAGTAGTCAATTGACTAGCGGAAGCTCCTACGAGCAGTACTTC. It codes for CASSQLTSGSSYEQYF. The genes are TRBV19 and TRBJ2-7; 9 bases line up with TRBD2. Germline lookup yields CDR1 LNHDA and CDR2 SQIVND (reference sequence). The CDR3 extends over 16 amino acids. With V trimmed by 5 bases and J by 0 bases, 8 bases remained unmatched.

The chain is built from TRBV5-1 and TRBJ1-1; 8 bases are a match to TRBD1. This CDR3 spans 18 amino acids. V dropped 0 bases and J dropped 4; count of bases not matched to a gene: 14. Germline V lookup: CDR1 SGHRS, CDR2 YFSETQ. The CDR3 reads CASSLAGTGLPVGTEAFF. As DNA, the CDR3 is TGCGCCAGCAGCTTGGCCGGGACAGGTCTACCTGTAGGCACTGAAGCTTTCTTT.

The chain has TRBV20-1 and TRBJ2-5, with 13 bases identical to TRBD2. The CDR3 loop spans 16 amino acids. V lost 0 bases and J lost 4; bases outside the gene matches: 5. Germline CDR1 is DFQATT and CDR2 is SNEGSKA (reference sequence). The CDR3: CSARDPRTSGRETQYF. In DNA, the CDR3 is TGCAGTGCTAGAGATCCCCGGACTAGCGGGAGAGAGACCCAGTACTTC.

The chain uses TRBV9 and TRBJ2-3; 14 positions match TRBD2. The V and J ends lost 0 bases and 7 bases, in that order; junction bases with no gene match: 13. CDR3 length: 19 amino acids. Germline V gives CDR1 SGDLS, CDR2 YYNGEE. CDR3 DNA sequence: TGTGCCAGCAGCGTAGAAGTAATGGGACTAGCGGGAGACGGAAATACGCAGTATTTT. Translating gives CASSVEVMGLAGDGNTQYF. The whole variable domain, filled in from reference TRBV9 and TRBJ2-3, reads DSGVTQTPKHLITATGQRVTLRCSPRSGDLSVYWYQQSLDQGLQFLIQYYNGEERAKGNILERFSAQQFPDLHSELNLSSLELGDSALYFCASSVEVMGLAGDGNTQYFGPGTRLTVL.

The chain recombines TRBV12-5 with TRBJ1-5; no clear D gene. V shed 4 bases and J shed 0 bases, with 22 bases lying between them. The length of the CDR3 is 19 residues. Germline values: CDR1 LGHNT, CDR2 FRNRAP. The CDR3 region is CASGWATIGMTNSNQPQHF. The CDR3, as DNA: TGTGCTAGTGGTTGGGCTACTATAGGGATGACTAATAGCAATCAGCCCCAGCATTTT.

This chain links TRBV29-1 with TRBJ2-3; 7 bases are a match to TRBD2. The germline CDR1 and CDR2 sequences are SQVTM and ANQGSEA. This CDR3 has 13 residues. Trimming cost V 4 bases and J 2 bases; bases outside gene matches: 3. The CDR3 is CSVGTRLTDTQYF. CDR3 nucleotide sequence: TGCAGCGTTGGGACTAGACTCACAGATACGCAGTATTTT.

In DNA form, the CDR3 reads TGCGCCAGCAGCTTGGATGCCTGGAACTACGAGCAGTACTTC. Translating it yields CASSLDAWNYEQYF. V is TRBV5-1 and J is TRBJ2-7, with no clear D. CDR3 length: 14 residues. Germline lookup yields CDR1 SGHRS and CDR2 YFSETQ. The germline V and J ends were trimmed by 0 bases and 3 bases, with 10 bases remaining between them.

The J gene is TRBJ1-5, the V gene TRBV5-6; 8 bases fit TRBD1. CDR3 length: 15 amino acids. Germline values: CDR1 SGHDT, CDR2 YYEEEE. With V trimmed by 4 bases and J by 2 bases, 5 bases remained unmatched. The CDR3 here is CASSDRGLGNQPQHF. The CDR3 DNA reads TGTGCCAGCAGCGACAGGGGTCTGGGCAATCAGCCCCAGCATTTT. Full variable domain (remainder filled in from reference TRBV5-6 and TRBJ1-5): DAGVTQSPTHLIKTRGQQVTLRCSPKSGHDTVSWYQQALGQGPQFIFQYYEEEERQRGNFPDRFSGHQFPNYSSELNVNALLLGDSALYLCASSDRGLGNQPQHFGDGTRLSIL.

The CDR3 sequence is CASSLARGLPRTYNEQFF. In DNA, the CDR3 is TGCGCCAGCAGCTTGGCCAGGGGACTACCACGGACCTACAATGAGCAGTTCTTC. This chain uses TRBV5-1 with TRBJ2-1, with D possibly TRBD2 on 7 matching bases. The V end was cut by 0 bases, the J end by 2 bases, with 18 bases between. There are 18 residues in the CDR3. Germline V gene lookup returns CDR1 SGHRS and CDR2 YFSETQ.

The chain employs TRBV7-8 and TRBJ2-4; D might be TRBD1 or TRBD2, each matching 5 bases. The germline gives CDR1 SGHVS, CDR2 FQNEAQ. The V end lost 8 bases, the J end lost 3 bases, and 14 bases lay between the germline ends. This CDR3 is 14 amino acids long. The CDR3 spells CASGTDRGKNIQYF. The CDR3 DNA reads as TGTGCCAGCGGGACCGACCGAGGCAAAAACATTCAGTACTTC.

V and J are TRBV27 and TRBJ1-1, with D possibly matching TRBD1 (6 bases). Germline CDR1 and CDR2: MNHEY and SMNVEV (reference sequence). Trimming removed 6 bases at V and 6 bases at J, with 17 bases between. The CDR3 is 14 residues long. The CDR3: CASSLDGGLAEAFF. In nucleotides, the CDR3 is TGTGCCAGCAGCCTCGACGGGGGGCTGGCTGAAGCTTTCTTT.

The V and J genes are TRBV11-3 and TRBJ2-5; 7 bases match TRBD2. Germline values: CDR1 SGHNT, CDR2 YENEEA. This CDR3 spans 14 amino acids. The V segment lost 1 base and the J segment 3 bases; nucleotides outside the gene matches: 2. The CDR3 coding sequence is TGTGCCAGCAGCTTAGGGGCGGGGGAAGAGACCCAGTACTTC. As protein: CASSLGAGEETQYF.